This record looks at one T cell receptor beta chain sequence and its context. The antigen is not known. This entry belongs to a study of shared clonotypes between healthy human individuals. Study-level findings and limits: Lower generation probabilities were found for non-shared clonotypes than for those shared by all four donors. For sorted subsets, rarefaction showed incomplete sequencing despite large depth. Sampling included only blood; tissue repertoires likely differ.

TCRdb's table, derived via immunoSEQ multiplex PCR, lists solely in-frame clones and lacks some. The sample consists of about 2.2 million clones, about 93% of them appearing once. Germline trimming cut 6 bases from V and 6 bases from J; bases unmatched to any gene: 5. The V gene's germline CDR1 is MNHEY and CDR2 SMNVEV (reference sequence). The CDR3 is made up of 12 amino acids. As defined, naive CD8 cells were CD45RO-negative and positively selected for CCR7, with terminally differentiated effector memory CD45RA+ cells excluded. V gene TRBV27 combines with J gene TRBJ2-7; 7 positions match TRBD1. Sequencing used naive CD8+ T cells from PBMCs. The receptor comes from a man aged 18 to 30 in good health. Some clones in this sample may be carry-over from other donors' samples. This CDR3 reads CASSRTGVEQYF. The CDR3, as DNA: TGTGCCAGCAGCCGAACAGGGGTCGAGCAGTACTTC.